The next 24 T cell receptor beta chains were all read from a single sample in a study of tumor-infiltrating lymphocytes in primary liver carcinoma. The researchers produced TCR beta cDNA from around 0.5 ug total RNA with a constant-region primer. ARM-PCR, slightly modified, supplied the TCR beta libraries through three nested multiplex PCR rounds. Forward primers for TRBV1-TRBV30 and a C-beta reverse primer served the first two PCR rounds, at roughly 10 cycles each. TCRdb re-called the multiplex PCR reads with MiXCR, one entry per CDR3 protein. Seen here are 90,000 to 150,000 distinct CDR3 sequences, around 65% observed once, and the top ten hold 8.1%. It was from roughly 20-30 mg of unsorted bulk tissue that RNA and DNA were co-extracted. The sequenced sample consisted of tumor-adjacent normal liver tissue. These receptors all come from a woman aged 55-75 years with primary liver carcinoma and hepatitis B virus infection.

Turning to this clonotype: The CDR3 carries no conserved terminal phenylalanine or tryptophan, so it likely arises from a read error. V is TRBV7-8 and J is TRBJ1-2; a possible D gene is TRBD1 (6 bases). Germline CDR1 and CDR2: SGHVS and FQNEAQ. This CDR3 comprises 14 residues. The V gene lost 1 base and the J gene lost 8 bases, with 14 bases spanning the gap. The CDR3 sequence: CASSLGDRYVGYTL. CDR3 sequence (DNA): TGTGCCAGCAGCTTAGGCGACAGGTACGTGGGCTACACCCTC.

The V call is TRBV29-1, the J call TRBJ2-3; TRBD2 matches 10 bases. Germline values: CDR1 SQVTM, CDR2 ANQGSEA. The CDR3 runs 16 residues. V gave up 7 bases and J gave up 4 bases; unmatched junction bases: 14. The CDR3 coding sequence is TGCAGCGCCTCCCGGGCTAGCGGGAGTAGATCAGATACGCAGTATTTT. This encodes CSASRASGSRSDTQYF.

This chain connects TRBV19 to TRBJ1-5; a possible D gene is TRBD1 (5 bases). V lost 7 bases, J lost 5 bases, and 15 bases lay in between. The CDR3 spans 14 residues. Per germline, CDR1 LNHDA and CDR2 SQIVND (reference sequence). The CDR3 coding sequence is TGTGCCAGTACTAAGGTCGGGACCTATCAGCCCCAGCATTTT. Its translation: CASTKVGTYQPQHF.

To note about this clonotype: This clone may be a read error of a much larger clone one base away. V is TRBV5-1 and J is TRBJ2-3; no clear D. CDR3 length: 15 amino acids. Per the germline V gene, CDR1 is SGHRS and CDR2 is YFSETQ. Trimming cost V 5 bases and J 0 bases, with 13 bases left between them. CDR3 bases: TGCGCCAGCAGTGGATATAGCTGGAGCACAGATACGCAGTATTTT. Translating it yields CASSGYSWSTDTQYF. Complete variable domain (other parts from reference TRBV5-1 and TRBJ2-3): KAGVTQTPRYLIKTRGQQVTLSCSPISGHRSVSWYQQTPGQGLQFLFEYFSETQRNKGNFPGRFSGRQFSNSRSEMNVSTLELGDSALYLCASSGYSWSTDTQYFGPGTRLTVL.

This clonotype was recorded once. This could be a read error, since a much larger clone is one nucleotide away. The DNA of the CDR3 is TGTGCCAGCAGTGGACAAATATATGGCTACACCTTC. Translating gives CASSGQIYGYTF. The chain couples TRBV28 to TRBJ1-2, with D maybe TRBD1 (5 bases). Trimming took off 5 bases at V and 5 bases at J, with 9 bases between the two ends. The CDR3 has 12 residues. Germline V gene lookup returns CDR1 MDHEN and CDR2 SYDVKM.

A remark on this clonotype: A much larger clonotype is one base distant, so this may be a read error. The chain couples TRBV13 to TRBJ2-7; no reliable D call. V lost 0 bases and J lost 8, with 14 bases in between. This CDR3 contains 14 residues. Germline CDR1 is PRHDT and CDR2 is FYEKMQ (reference sequence). Here the CDR3 DNA reads TGTGCCAGCAGCTTAGGAGCTATACAATACAAGCAGTACTTC. It translates to CASSLGAIQYKQYF.

In regard to this clonotype: Germline and junction disagree at one end, which may indicate a read error. V usage is TRBV11-2 and J usage is TRBJ2-1, with D unresolved. Germline V gives CDR1 SGHAT, CDR2 FQNNGV. This CDR3 is built from 17 residues. The CDR3 protein is CASSLLTHLGRLKEQFF. CDR3 in DNA: TGTGCAAGCAGCTTACTGACTCACTTAGGGCGGCTTAAAGAGCAGTTCTTT.

The V call is TRBV20-1, the J call TRBJ2-7; no definite D call. Germline V lookup: CDR1 DFQATT, CDR2 SNEGSKA (reference sequence). The CDR3 has 14 residues. CDR3 amino acids: CTARGAGSMNEQYF. The CDR3 DNA reads as TGCACTGCGAGAGGAGCAGGATCGATGAACGAGCAGTACTTC.

This chain links TRBV20-1 with TRBJ1-1; a possible D gene is TRBD1 (5 bases). V was shortened by 7 bases and J by 3 bases, with 15 bases between the two germline ends. CDR3 length: 13 amino acids. CDR1 is DFQATT and CDR2 is SNEGSKA in the germline V gene (reference sequence). DNA for the CDR3: TGCAGTGTAGGGGATTCAATGGACACTGAAGCTTTCTTT. Encoded protein: CSVGDSMDTEAFF.

Concerning this clonotype itself: This sequence may be a read error, since a much larger clone differs from it by one base. The rearrangement links TRBV12-3 or TRBV12-4 to TRBJ2-2; TRBD1 or TRBD2 may be the D gene (5 bases each). The V end lost 1 base, the J end lost 7 bases, and 10 bases lay between the germline ends. The CDR3 runs 14 residues. The CDR3 region is CASSLGGSVGELFF. The CDR3 DNA reads as TGTGCCAGCAGTTTAGGGGGGAGTGTCGGGGAGCTGTTTTTT.

This clonotype was seen ten or more times. This chain links TRBV6-5 with TRBJ2-6, with TRBD2 identical over 15 bases. Germline CDR1 and CDR2: MNHEY and SVGAGI. There are 21 residues in the CDR3. With 4 bases clipped from V and 4 bases from J, the junction kept 14 bases outside the gene matches. The CDR3 here is CASSSRSSGTSGRQGANVLTF. CDR3 nucleotide sequence: TGTGCCAGCAGTTCACGTTCTTCCGGGACTAGCGGGAGGCAGGGGGCCAACGTCCTGACTTTC.

In the case of this clonotype: The germline gene is not matched at one end of the junction; a read error may be the cause. The CDR3 sequence is CAGSLGRTNTEAFF. The CDR3 nucleotides read TGTGCCGGCAGTTTGGGAAGAACGAACACTGAAGCTTTCTTT. The chain uses TRBV12-3 or TRBV12-4 and TRBJ1-1; D not resolved. The CDR3 covers 14 residues.

Comments on this clonotype: Relative to the germline gene, one junction end is altered; a read error may explain this. The chain has TRBV11-2 and TRBJ1-1; 7 bases fit TRBD1. Germline V gene sequence: CDR1 SGHAT, CDR2 FQNNGV. The CDR3 extends over 16 amino acids. CDR3 coding DNA: TGTTCCAACAGCTCCTTAACAGGGGATTGGAACACTGAAGCTTTCTTC. Translating gives CSNSSLTGDWNTEAFF.

This clonotype is a singleton in its sample. At one boundary the junction diverges from the germline segment, which might be a read error. The genes are TRBV29-1 and TRBJ1-1; D unclear. This CDR3 is built from 13 residues. Germline V gives CDR1 SQVTM, CDR2 ANQGSEA. The CDR3, as DNA: TGCAGCGTTGCACGGACGGTGAGCACTGAAGCTATCTTT. Translation gives CSVARTVSTEAIF.

Many counts were recorded for this clonotype. CDR3 in amino acids: CASRDQYSGSGELFF. CDR3 DNA sequence: TGTGCCAGCAGGGATCAGTACAGCGGGAGCGGGGAGCTGTTTTTT. The chain recombines TRBV6-5 with TRBJ2-2; 8 nucleotides align to TRBD2. CDR3 length equals 15 residues. In germline, CDR1 is MNHEY, CDR2 SVGAGI. V lost 6 bases to trimming and J lost 7 bases; unmatched junction nucleotides: 10.

Of note for this clonotype: A much larger clone differs by one base, so this may be a read error. V and J are TRBV5-1 and TRBJ2-1; D gene ambiguous. Trimming removed 5 bases from V and 2 bases from J, with 11 bases in between. Germline CDR1 is SGHRS and CDR2 is YFSETQ. This CDR3 spans 14 amino acids. CDR3 amino acids: CASSSWSAYNEQFF. In DNA, the CDR3 is TGCGCCAGCAGTAGCTGGAGTGCCTACAATGAGCAGTTCTTC. Filled out from reference TRBV5-1 and TRBJ2-1, the complete variable domain reads KAGVTQTPRYLIKTRGQQVTLSCSPISGHRSVSWYQQTPGQGLQFLFEYFSETQRNKGNFPGRFSGRQFSNSRSEMNVSTLELGDSALYLCASSSWSAYNEQFFGPGTRLTVL.

Points on this clonotype: A much larger clone lies one base from this, so it may be a read error. The chain is built from TRBV29-1 and TRBJ1-1; 11 bases are a match to TRBD1. CDR1 SQVTM and CDR2 ANQGSEA come from the germline V gene. This CDR3 has 15 residues. CDR3 in amino acids: CSVELGGQGVTETFF. In DNA form, the CDR3 reads TGCAGCGTTGAACTCGGGGGACAGGGGGTAACTGAAACTTTCTTT.

Within the sample, this clonotype is medium-sized. This CDR3 is CASSSGPSRTDTQYF. The CDR3 DNA is TGTGCCAGCAGCTCGGGACCTAGCCGTACAGATACGCAGTATTTT. The J gene is TRBJ2-3, the V gene TRBV11-2; perhaps D is TRBD1 or TRBD2 (5 bases each). V was trimmed by 4 bases and J by 3 bases, leaving 14 bases between them. Germline V gene lookup returns CDR1 SGHAT and CDR2 FQNNGV. The CDR3 is 15 residues long.

As regards this clonotype: This is likely a read error, given that the CDR3 carries no conserved phenylalanine or tryptophan at its end. The chain joins TRBV10-3 to TRBJ2-5; TRBD2 agrees at 8 bases. CDR1 and CDR2 (germline): ENHRY, SYGVKD. CDR3 length: 14 residues. The CDR3 nucleotides read TGTGTCATCAGTCTTAGCGGGAAGGGTGGGACCCAGTACCTC. It is translated as CVISLSGKGGTQYL.

This clonotype was observed many times. The chain carries TRBV18 and TRBJ2-5; D assignment may be TRBD1 or TRBD2 (5 bases each). This CDR3 spans 14 amino acids. Germline loops: CDR1 KGHSH, CDR2 LQKENI. The V gene lost 5 bases and the J gene lost 3 bases, with 13 bases spanning the gap. CDR3 region: CASSGTGAKETQYF. CDR3 sequence (DNA): TGTGCCAGCTCAGGGACCGGGGCCAAAGAGACCCAGTACTTC.

As to this clonotype: The junction departs from the called germline gene at one end, perhaps through a read error. This chain joins TRBV28 and TRBJ1-5, with 7 bases matching TRBD1. Looked up from germline, CDR1 is MDHEN and CDR2 is SYDVKM. This CDR3 spans 14 amino acids. This chain's CDR3 is CASTQGGGHQPQHF. CDR3 DNA sequence: TGTGCCAGCACGCAGGGGGGCGGCCATCAACCCCAGCATTTT.

On this clonotype: One base away lies a much larger clone, so this may be a sequencing read error. The gene calls are TRBV5-1 and TRBJ1-1, with D uncertain. The germline CDR1 and CDR2 sequences are SGHRS and YFSETQ. Deletions cut 3 bases from V and 0 bases from J, with 12 bases between. The CDR3 has 15 residues. CDR3 protein: CASSSGGIMNTEAFF. In DNA, the CDR3 is TGCGCCAGCAGCTCGGGAGGGATCATGAACACTGAAGCTTTCTTT.

This clonotype was seen many times. The chain joins TRBV5-1 to TRBJ1-2; D is unresolved. Deletions cut 3 bases from V and 5 bases from J, with 8 bases between. Germline CDR1 is SGHRS and CDR2 is YFSETQ. The CDR3 is 12 residues long. For the CDR3, the DNA is TGCGCCAGCAGCTCTGGGCTTTATGGCTACACCTTC. Amino acid sequence: CASSSGLYGYTF.

This clonotype was detected only a few times. A much bigger clone sits one base away, suggesting this may be a read error. The conserved closing phenylalanine or tryptophan is absent in this CDR3, likely reflecting a read error. This chain joins TRBV4-1 and TRBJ2-5; D is unclear. The V end lost 4 bases, the J end lost 5 bases, and 8 bases lay between the germline ends. The germline V gene encodes CDR1 MGHRA and CDR2 YSYEKL. This CDR3 has 12 amino acids. This CDR3 is CASSRFGETQYL. In DNA form, the CDR3 reads TGCGCCAGCAGCCGCTTCGGGGAGACCCAGTACTTA.